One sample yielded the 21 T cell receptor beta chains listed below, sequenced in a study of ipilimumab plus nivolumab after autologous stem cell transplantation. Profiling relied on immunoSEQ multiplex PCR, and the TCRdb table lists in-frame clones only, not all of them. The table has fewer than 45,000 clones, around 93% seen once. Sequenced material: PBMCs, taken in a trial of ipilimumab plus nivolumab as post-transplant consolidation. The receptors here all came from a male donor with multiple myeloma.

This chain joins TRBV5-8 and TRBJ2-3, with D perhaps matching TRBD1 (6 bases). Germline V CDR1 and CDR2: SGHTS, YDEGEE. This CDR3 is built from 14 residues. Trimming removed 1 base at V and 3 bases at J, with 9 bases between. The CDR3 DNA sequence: TGTGCCAGCAGCTTGTCCAGGGGTACAGATACGCAGTATTTT. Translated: CASSLSRGTDTQYF.

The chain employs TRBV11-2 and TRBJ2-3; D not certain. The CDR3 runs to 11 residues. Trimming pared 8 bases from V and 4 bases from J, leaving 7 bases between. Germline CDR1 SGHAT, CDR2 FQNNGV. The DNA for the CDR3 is TGTGCCAGCGGCATATCAGATACGCAGTATTTT. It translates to CASGISDTQYF.

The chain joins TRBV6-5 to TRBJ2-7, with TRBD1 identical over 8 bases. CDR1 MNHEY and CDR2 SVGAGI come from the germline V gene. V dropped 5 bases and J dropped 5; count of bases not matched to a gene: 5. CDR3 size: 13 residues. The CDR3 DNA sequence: TGTGCCAGCAGTCGGACAGGGTTGAACGAGCAGTACTTC. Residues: CASSRTGLNEQYF.

CDR3 in amino acids: CASSPQGTSASEQYF. The CDR3 nucleotides read TGTGCCAGCAGCCCCCAAGGGACATCGGCCTCCGAGCAGTACTTC. V is TRBV11-2 and J is TRBJ2-7; weak D call: TRBD1 (6 bases). Trimming took 5 bases from V and 6 from J, leaving 20 bases between them. This CDR3 is 15 amino acids long. Germline assignment: CDR1 SGHAT and CDR2 FQNNGV.

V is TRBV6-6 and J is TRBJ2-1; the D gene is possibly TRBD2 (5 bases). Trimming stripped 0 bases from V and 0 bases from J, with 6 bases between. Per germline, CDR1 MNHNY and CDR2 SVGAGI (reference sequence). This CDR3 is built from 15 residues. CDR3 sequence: CASSYSGSSYNEQFF. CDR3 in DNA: TGTGCCAGCAGTTACTCGGGGAGCTCCTACAATGAGCAGTTCTTC.

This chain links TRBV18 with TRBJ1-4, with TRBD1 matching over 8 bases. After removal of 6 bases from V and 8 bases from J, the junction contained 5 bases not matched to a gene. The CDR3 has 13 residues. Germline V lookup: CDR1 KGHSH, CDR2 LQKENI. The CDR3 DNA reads TGTGCCAGCTCGGACAGGGAGGGAGAAAAACTGTTTTTT. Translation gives CASSDREGEKLFF.

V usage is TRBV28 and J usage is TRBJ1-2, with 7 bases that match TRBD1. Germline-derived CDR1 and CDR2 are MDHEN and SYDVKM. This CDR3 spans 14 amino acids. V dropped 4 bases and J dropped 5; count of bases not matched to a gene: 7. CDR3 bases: TGTGCCAGCAGTTCCTACTCGGGACAGTATGGCTACACCTTC. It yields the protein CASSSYSGQYGYTF.

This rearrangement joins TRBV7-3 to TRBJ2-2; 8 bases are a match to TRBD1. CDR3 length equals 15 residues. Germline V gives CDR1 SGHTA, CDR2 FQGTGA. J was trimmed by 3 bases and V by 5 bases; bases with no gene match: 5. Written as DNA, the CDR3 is TGTGCCAGCAGCACCGGGACAGGTCACACCGGGGAGCTGTTTTTT. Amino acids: CASSTGTGHTGELFF.

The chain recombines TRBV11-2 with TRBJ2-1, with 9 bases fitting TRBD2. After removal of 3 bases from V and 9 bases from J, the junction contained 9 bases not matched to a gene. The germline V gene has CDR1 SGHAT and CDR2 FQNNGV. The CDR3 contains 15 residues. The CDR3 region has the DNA TGTGCCAGCAGCTTCGCGGTAGCGGGAGTCGGTGAGCAGTTCTTC. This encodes CASSFAVAGVGEQFF.

DNA of the CDR3: TGTGCCAGCAGCTCCGAATTTATCCACGAGCAGTACTTC. Protein: CASSSEFIHEQYF. The rearrangement uses TRBV7-2 and TRBJ2-7; D unresolved. The CDR3 covers 13 residues. Trimming removed 4 bases from V and 5 bases from J, with 12 bases in between. Germline V gene sequence: CDR1 SGHTA, CDR2 FQGNSA. Using reference TRBV7-2 and TRBJ2-7 for the parts outside the CDR3, the full variable domain is GAGVSQSPSNKVTEKGKDVELRCDPISGHTALYWYRQSLGQGLEFLIYFQGNSAPDKSGLPSDRFSAERTGGSVSTLTIQRTQQEDSAVYLCASSSEFIHEQYFGPGTRLTVT.

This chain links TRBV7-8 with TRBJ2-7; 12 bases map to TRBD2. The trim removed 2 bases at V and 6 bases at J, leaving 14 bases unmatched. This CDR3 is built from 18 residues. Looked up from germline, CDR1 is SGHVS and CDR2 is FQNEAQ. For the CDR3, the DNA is TGTGCCAGCAGCTTACCCCACCGACTAGCGGGGGTTCGCCGCGAGCAGTACTTC. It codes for CASSLPHRLAGVRREQYF.

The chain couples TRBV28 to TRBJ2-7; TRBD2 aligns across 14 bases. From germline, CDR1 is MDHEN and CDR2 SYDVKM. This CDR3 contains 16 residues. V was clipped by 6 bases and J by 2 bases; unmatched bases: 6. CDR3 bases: TGTGCCAGCAGCTTAAGGACTAGCGGGAGGACCTACGAGCAGTACTTC. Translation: CASSLRTSGRTYEQYF.

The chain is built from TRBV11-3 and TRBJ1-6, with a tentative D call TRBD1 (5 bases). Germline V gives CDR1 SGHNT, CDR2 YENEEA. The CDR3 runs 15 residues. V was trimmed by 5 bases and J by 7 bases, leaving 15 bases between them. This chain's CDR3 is CASSLGGMVNSPLHF. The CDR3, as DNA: TGTGCCAGCAGCCTGGGGGGGATGGTAAATTCACCCCTCCACTTT.

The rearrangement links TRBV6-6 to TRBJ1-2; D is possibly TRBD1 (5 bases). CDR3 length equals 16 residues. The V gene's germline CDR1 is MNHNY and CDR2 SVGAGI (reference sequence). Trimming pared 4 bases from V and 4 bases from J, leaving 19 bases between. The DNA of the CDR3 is TGTGCCAGCAGTTGGGCGGGGCAGGCGGGTCTCTATGGCTACACCTTC. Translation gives CASSWAGQAGLYGYTF.

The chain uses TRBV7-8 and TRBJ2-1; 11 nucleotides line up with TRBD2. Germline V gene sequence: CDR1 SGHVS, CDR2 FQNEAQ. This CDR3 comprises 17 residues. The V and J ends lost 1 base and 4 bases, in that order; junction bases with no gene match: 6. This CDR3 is CASSLVLAGGRYNEQFF. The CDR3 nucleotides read TGTGCCAGCAGCTTAGTTCTAGCGGGGGGCAGGTACAATGAGCAGTTCTTC. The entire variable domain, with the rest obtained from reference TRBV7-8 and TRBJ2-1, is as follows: GAGVSQSPRYKVAKRGQDVALRCDPISGHVSLFWYQQALGQGPEFLTYFQNEAQLDKSGLPSDRFFAERPEGSVSTLKIQRTQQEDSAVYLCASSLVLAGGRYNEQFFGPGTRLTVL.

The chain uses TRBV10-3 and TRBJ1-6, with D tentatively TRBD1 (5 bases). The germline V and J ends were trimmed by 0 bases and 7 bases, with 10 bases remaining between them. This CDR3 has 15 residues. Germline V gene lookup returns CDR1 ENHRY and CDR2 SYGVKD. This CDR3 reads CAISESMGDNSPLHF. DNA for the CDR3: TGTGCCATCAGTGAGTCGATGGGGGACAATTCACCCCTCCACTTT.

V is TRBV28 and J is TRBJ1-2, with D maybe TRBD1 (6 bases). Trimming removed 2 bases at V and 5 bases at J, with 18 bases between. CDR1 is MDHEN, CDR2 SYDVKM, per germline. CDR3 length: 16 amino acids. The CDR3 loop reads CASSLPGAGERYGYTF. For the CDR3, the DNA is TGTGCCAGCAGTTTACCGGGGGCAGGGGAGAGGTATGGCTACACCTTC.

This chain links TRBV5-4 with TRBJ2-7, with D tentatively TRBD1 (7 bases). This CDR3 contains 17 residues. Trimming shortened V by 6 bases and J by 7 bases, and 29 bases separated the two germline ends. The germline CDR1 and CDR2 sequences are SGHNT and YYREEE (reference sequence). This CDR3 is CASNHAGPSTSGGEQYF. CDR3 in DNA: TGTGCCAGCAACCACGCCGGCCCGTCGACCTCAGGGGGGGAGCAGTACTTC.

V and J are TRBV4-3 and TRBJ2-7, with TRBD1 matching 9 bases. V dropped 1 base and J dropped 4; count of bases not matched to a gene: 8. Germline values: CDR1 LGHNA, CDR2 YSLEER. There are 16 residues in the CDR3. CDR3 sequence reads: CASSQVTEGQGYEQYF. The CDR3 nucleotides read TGCGCCAGCAGCCAAGTCACCGAGGGACAGGGATACGAGCAGTACTTC.

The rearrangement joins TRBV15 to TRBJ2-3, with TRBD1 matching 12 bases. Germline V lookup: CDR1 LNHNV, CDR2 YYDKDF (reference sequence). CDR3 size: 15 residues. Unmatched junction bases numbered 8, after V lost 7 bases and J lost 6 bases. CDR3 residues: CATTGRDRGPDTQYF. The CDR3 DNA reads TGTGCCACCACTGGTCGGGACAGGGGGCCTGATACGCAGTATTTT.

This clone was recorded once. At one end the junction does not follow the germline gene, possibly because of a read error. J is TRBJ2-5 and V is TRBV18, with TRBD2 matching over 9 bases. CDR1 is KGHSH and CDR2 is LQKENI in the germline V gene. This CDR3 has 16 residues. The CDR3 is CVSSPLYGGGEETQYF. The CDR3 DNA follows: TGTGTCAGCTCACCACTGTACGGCGGGGGGGAAGAGACCCAGTACTTC.